This T cell receptor (beta chain) was captured by sequencing in a study of blood T cell repertoires in COVID-19. Libraries were prepared by immunoSEQ multiplex PCR; TCRdb keeps only in-frame clonotypes and omits some of them. The table has approximately 260,000 clones, more than 75% seen once. CDR1 and CDR2 (germline): SGHRS, YFSETQ. This CDR3 has 14 residues. V gave up 2 bases and J gave up 3 bases, with 11 bases separating them. This sequence joins TRBV5-1 and TRBJ1-1; unclear D gene. What was sequenced was peripheral blood. This receptor was taken from an older woman with active or convalescent COVID-19. The CDR3 DNA is TGCGCCAGCAGCTTTATGGGGAGGGACACTGAAGCTTTCTTT. It yields the protein CASSFMGRDTEAFF.